These 3 T cell receptor beta chains were sequenced from one sample in a study of CD8 T cells in Susac syndrome. RNA amounts of about 0.45 to 1 ug underwent reverse transcription with random hexamers. One entry per CDR3 protein results from TCRdb running MiXCR on the immunoSEQ multiplex PCR reads. The sample lists about 300,000 distinct CDR3 sequences; 65% to 90% were seen once. Material for sequencing was CD8+ T cells from PBMCs. These receptors came from a human donor with multiple sclerosis.

Only a few counts were recorded for this clonotype. The gene calls are TRBV7-2 and TRBJ2-5; D may be TRBD1 or TRBD2 (5 bases each). Trimming took off 0 bases at V and 3 bases at J, with 8 bases between the two ends. The CDR3 contains 14 residues. Germline CDR1 and CDR2: SGHTA and FQGNSA. CDR3 DNA: TGTGCCAGCAGCTTAGCGGGACGGAAAGAGACCCAGTACTTC. Protein product: CASSLAGRKETQYF.

This chain connects TRBV28 to TRBJ2-3; 7 nucleotides match TRBD1. Looked up from germline, CDR1 is MDHEN and CDR2 is SYDVKM. This CDR3 region has 15 residues. The J segment lost 0 bases and the V segment lost 6 bases, leaving 6 bases of the junction unmatched. CDR3 sequence (DNA): TGTGCCAGCAGACAAGACAGGGTTAGCACAGATACGCAGTATTTT. Amino acid sequence: CASRQDRVSTDTQYF.

The J gene is TRBJ1-5, the V gene TRBV30; 8 bases fit TRBD1. The germline V gene has CDR1 GTSNPN and CDR2 SVGIG (reference sequence). The length of the CDR3 is 14 residues. V dropped 3 bases and J dropped 2; count of bases not matched to a gene: 3. The CDR3 DNA reads TGTGCCTGGAGCCCGGGACAGGGCAATCAGCCCCAGCATTTT. It is translated as CAWSPGQGNQPQHF.